This T cell receptor beta chain originates from a study of technical replicates of blood from a few donors. Sequencing was performed with immunoSEQ multiplex PCR; in TCRdb, only in-frame clones are kept and a portion is missing. The profile covers roughly 64,000 clones, with approximately 86% appearing a single time and less than 6% taken by the ten largest. The CDR3 length is 16 residues. CDR1 and CDR2 from the germline V gene are SNHLY and FYNNEI. J lost 4 bases, V lost 7 bases, and 12 bases had no gene match. The chain links TRBV2 to TRBJ2-1, with 8 bases lining up with TRBD2. Sequencing was carried out using PBMCs. The clonotype was recovered from a human donor in good health. Some clones in this sample may be carry-over from other donors' samples. CDR3 loop: CASTETGGTGYNEQFF. The CDR3 region has the DNA TGTGCCAGCACGGAGACGGGGGGGACGGGGTACAATGAGCAGTTCTTC.